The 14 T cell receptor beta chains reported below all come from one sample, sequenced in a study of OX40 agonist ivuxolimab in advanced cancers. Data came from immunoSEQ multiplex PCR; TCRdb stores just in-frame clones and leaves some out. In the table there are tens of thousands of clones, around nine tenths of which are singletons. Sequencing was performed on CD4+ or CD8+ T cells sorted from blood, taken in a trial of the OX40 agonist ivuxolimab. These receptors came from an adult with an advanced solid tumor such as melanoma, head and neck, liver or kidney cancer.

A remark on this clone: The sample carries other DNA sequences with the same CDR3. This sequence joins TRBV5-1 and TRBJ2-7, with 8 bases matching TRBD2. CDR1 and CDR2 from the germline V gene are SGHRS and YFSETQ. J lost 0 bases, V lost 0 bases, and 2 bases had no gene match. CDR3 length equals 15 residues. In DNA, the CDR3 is TGCGCCAGCAGCTTGGTAGCGGGGAGCTCCTACGAGCAGTACTTC. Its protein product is CASSLVAGSSYEQYF.

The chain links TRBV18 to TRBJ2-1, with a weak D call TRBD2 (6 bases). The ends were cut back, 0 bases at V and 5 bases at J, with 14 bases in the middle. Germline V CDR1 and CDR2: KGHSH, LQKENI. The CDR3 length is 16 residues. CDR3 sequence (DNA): TGTGCCAGCTCACCACCACTAGCCCTAATTAACAATGAGCAGTTCTTC. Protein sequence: CASSPPLALINNEQFF.

CDR3 protein: CASSFTRGETQYF. In nucleotides, the CDR3 is TGTGCCAGCAGCTTCACGAGGGGAGAGACCCAGTACTTC. This chain joins TRBV7-3 and TRBJ2-5; the D gene could be TRBD1 or TRBD2 (5 bases each). The CDR3 is 13 amino acids. Germline V gene data show CDR1 as SGHTA and CDR2 as FQGTGA. Deletions cut 3 bases from V and 4 bases from J, with 9 bases between.

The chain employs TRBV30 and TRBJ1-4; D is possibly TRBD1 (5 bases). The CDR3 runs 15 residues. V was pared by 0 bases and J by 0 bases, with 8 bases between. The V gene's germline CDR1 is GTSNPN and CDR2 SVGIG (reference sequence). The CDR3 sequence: CAWSVGVTTNEKLFF. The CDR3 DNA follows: TGTGCCTGGAGTGTGGGGGTCACAACTAATGAAAAACTGTTTTTT.

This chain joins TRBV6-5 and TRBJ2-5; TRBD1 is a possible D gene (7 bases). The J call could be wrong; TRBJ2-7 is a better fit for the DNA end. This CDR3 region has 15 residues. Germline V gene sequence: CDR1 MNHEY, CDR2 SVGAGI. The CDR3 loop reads CASSYSGGGLYEQYF. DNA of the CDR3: TGTGCCAGCAGTTACTCAGGAGGGGGCCTCTACGAGCAGTACTTC.

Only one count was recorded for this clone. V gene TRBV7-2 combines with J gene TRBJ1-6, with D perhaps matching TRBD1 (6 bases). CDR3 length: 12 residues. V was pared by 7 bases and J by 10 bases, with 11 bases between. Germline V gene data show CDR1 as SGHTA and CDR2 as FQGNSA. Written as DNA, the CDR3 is TGTGCCAGCACCACAGGGTACTCACCCCTCCACTTT. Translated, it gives CASTTGYSPLHF.

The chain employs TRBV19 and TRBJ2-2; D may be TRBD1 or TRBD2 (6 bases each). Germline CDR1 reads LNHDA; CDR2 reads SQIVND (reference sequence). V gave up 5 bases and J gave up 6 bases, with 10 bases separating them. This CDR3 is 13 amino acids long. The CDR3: CASSLGGPGELFF. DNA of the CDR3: TGTGCCAGTAGTCTCGGGGGCCCCGGGGAGCTGTTTTTT.

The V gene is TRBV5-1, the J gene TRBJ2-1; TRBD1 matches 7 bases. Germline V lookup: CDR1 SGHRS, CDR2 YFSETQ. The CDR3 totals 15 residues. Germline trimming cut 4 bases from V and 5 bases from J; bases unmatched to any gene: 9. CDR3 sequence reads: CASSRIDRDNNEQFF. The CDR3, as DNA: TGCGCCAGCAGCCGGATCGACAGGGATAACAATGAGCAGTTCTTC.

The CDR3 reads CAWSATQSNQPQHF. CDR3 nucleotide sequence: TGTGCCTGGAGTGCTACACAGAGTAATCAGCCCCAGCATTTT. The chain has TRBV30 and TRBJ1-5; D is unresolved. The length of the CDR3 is 14 residues. The V end lost 1 base, the J end lost 4 bases, and 11 bases lay between the germline ends. Germline V gene lookup returns CDR1 GTSNPN and CDR2 SVGIG (reference sequence).

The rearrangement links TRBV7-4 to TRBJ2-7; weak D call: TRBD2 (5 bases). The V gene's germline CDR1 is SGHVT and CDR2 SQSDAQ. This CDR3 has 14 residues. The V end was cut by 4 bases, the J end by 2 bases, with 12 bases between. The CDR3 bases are TGTGCCAGCAGCTCCATAGGACTGGCCTACGAGCAGTACTTC. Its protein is CASSSIGLAYEQYF.

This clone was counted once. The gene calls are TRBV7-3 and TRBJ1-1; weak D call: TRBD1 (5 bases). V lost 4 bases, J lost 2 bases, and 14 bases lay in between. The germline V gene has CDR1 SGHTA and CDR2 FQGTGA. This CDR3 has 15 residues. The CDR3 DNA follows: TGTGCCAGCAGCTCCGGGGCACTCCATAACACTGAAGCTTTCTTT. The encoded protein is CASSSGALHNTEAFF. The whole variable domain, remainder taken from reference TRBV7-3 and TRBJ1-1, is GAGVSQTPSNKVTEKGKYVELRCDPISGHTALYWYRQSLGQGPEFLIYFQGTGAADDSGLPNDRFFAVRPEGSVSTLKIQRTERGDSAVYLCASSSGALHNTEAFFGQGTRLTVV.

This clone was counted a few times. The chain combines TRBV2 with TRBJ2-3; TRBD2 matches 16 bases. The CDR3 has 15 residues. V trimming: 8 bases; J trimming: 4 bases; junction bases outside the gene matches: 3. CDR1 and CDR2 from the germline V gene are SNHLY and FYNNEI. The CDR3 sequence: CASGTSGGVADTQYF. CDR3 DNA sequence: TGTGCCAGCGGGACTAGCGGGGGGGTTGCAGATACGCAGTATTTT.

In DNA, the CDR3 is TGTGCCAGCAGAGCGAGCTCCTACAATGAGCAGTTCTTC. Translated, it gives CASRASSYNEQFF. V gene TRBV25-1 combines with J gene TRBJ2-1; D unclear. The CDR3 contains 13 residues. Germline CDR1 and CDR2: MGHDK and SYGVNS. V was pared by 6 bases and J by 0 bases, with 6 bases between.

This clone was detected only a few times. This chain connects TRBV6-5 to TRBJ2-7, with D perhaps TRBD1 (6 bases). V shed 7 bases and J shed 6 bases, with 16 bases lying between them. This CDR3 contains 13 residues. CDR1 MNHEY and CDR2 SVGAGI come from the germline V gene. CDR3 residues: CASIPNTGTEQYF. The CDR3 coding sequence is TGTGCCAGCATCCCAAATACAGGGACCGAGCAGTACTTC.